The entry below describes one T cell receptor (beta chain). The clone's antigen remains unknown. No much larger clonotype is one base removed from it; base qualities were not supplied. Collaborating institutions collected whole blood in K2EDTA tubes following their own protocols. For TCRbeta analysis, collaborators shipped samples as frozen whole blood, isolated PBMCs, or DNA extracted from either of those sample types. The data originate from a study of blood T cell repertoires in COVID-19 (dated by TCRdb to about 2020). Broadly, across the study: Collaborator samples came from the United States, Italy and Spain and covered acute and convalescent phases of COVID-19. The repertoires were released in a freely available public database meant as a resource for research on the immune response to SARS-CoV-2. HLA class I and class II types, where available, came from metadata supplied by the sample provider rather than from assay-based typing. A de-identified subject ID, COVID-19 status, age in years and sex were almost always included in the sample metadata. The dataset comprised deeply sampled blood TCRbeta repertoires from subjects exposed to, actively infected with, or recovered from COVID-19. The samples were drawn from the first 160 participants of the ongoing ImmuneRACE study and from 1,254 subjects provided by 6 global collaborators. The material from the prospective study consisted of cDNA or gDNA derived from T cells, B-cell-depleted T cells, or PBMCs.

Overall study results and their limits: Clinical and demographic metadata were provided uncurated, with the amount varying by source and participant.

At the junction V is shortened by 3 bases and J by 8 bases, with 10 bases in between. Including the terminal cysteine and phenylalanine, the CDR3 comprises 12 residues. The kept DNA is CDR3 alone, 36 bases in frame from the first base. In the germline V gene (reference sequence), CDR1 corresponds to LNHDA and CDR2 to SQIVND. The immunoSEQ Assay, a bias-controlled multiplex PCR, was used to amplify TCRbeta CDR3 regions from genomic DNA. As for the original processing: Nucleated cell counts per sample were estimated from amplification of reference gene primers within the assay. To quantify the absolute abundance of each unique TCRbeta CDR3 rearrangement, sequence reads were collapsed and filtered. For each sample, productive Simpson clonality was calculated as the square root of Simpson's diversity index over productive rearrangements. TCRdb limited this immuneACCESS table to in-frame rearrangements with V and J called. A share of clones is missing; checked studies link under half to unresolved V genes, and the rest is unexplained. Clone size and V and J calls were adopted from that table, with D and trimming inferred from the DNA. For this sample the table gives about 120,000 clones, of which 70% to 90% were detected only once. Jointly, the top ten make up 0.88% of the sample.

Sequenced sample: peripheral blood. This TCR was recovered from a woman in her forties or fifties with active or convalescent COVID-19. This sequence uses TRBV19 and TRBJ1-1; the D gene is not confidently resolved. The nucleotide sequence is given as TGTGCCAGTAGTATGGGTGGGAGAGAAGCTTTCTTT. It translates to CASSMGGREAFF.